This T cell receptor beta chain was captured by sequencing in a study of blood T cell repertoires in COVID-19. In the original processing: Quantification of nucleated cells was approximated via reference gene primer amplification. Assay: immunoSEQ multiplex PCR; the TCRdb copy retains only in-frame clones and omits some. V and J calls and clone size are given by that table; D and trimming were obtained from the DNA. This table holds about 330,000 clones, approximately 86% found once. Trimming took 4 bases from V and 0 from J, leaving 8 bases between them. This CDR3 is built from 15 residues. Germline V lookup: CDR1 SGHTS, CDR2 YDEGEE. This clone showed up just once.

Material: peripheral blood. The rearrangement uses TRBV5-8 and TRBJ2-6; possibly TRBD1 for D (5 bases). This receptor was obtained from a man aged 30 to 45 with COVID-19, enrolled during active disease. DNA of the CDR3: TGTGCCAGCAGCAAACAGGTCTCTGGGGCCAACGTCCTGACTTTC. Protein product: CASSKQVSGANVLTF.